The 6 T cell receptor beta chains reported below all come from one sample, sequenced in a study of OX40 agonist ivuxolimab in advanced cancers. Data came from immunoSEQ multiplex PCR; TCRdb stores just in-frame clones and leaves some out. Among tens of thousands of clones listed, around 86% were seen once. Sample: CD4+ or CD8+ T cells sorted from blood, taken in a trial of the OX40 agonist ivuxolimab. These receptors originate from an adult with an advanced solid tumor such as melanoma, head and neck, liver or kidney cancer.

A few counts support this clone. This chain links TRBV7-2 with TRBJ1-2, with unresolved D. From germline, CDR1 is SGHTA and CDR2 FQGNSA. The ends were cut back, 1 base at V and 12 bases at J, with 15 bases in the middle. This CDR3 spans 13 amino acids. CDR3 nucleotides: TGTGCCAGCAGCTTAGAGGGTGGATTGATCGACACCTTC. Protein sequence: CASSLEGGLIDTF.

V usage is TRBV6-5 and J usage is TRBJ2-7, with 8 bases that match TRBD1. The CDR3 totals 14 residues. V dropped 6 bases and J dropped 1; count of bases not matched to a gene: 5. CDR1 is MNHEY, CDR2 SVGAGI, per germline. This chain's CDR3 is CASRLTGVSYEQYF. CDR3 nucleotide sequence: TGTGCCAGCAGATTGACAGGGGTTTCCTACGAGCAGTACTTC.

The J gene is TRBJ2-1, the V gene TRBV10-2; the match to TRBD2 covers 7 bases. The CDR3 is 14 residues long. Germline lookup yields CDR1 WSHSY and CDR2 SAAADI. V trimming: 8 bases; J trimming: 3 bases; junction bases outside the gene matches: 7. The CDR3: CASSGLAVYNEQFF. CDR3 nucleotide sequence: TGCGCCAGCTCAGGCCTAGCGGTCTACAATGAGCAGTTCTTC.

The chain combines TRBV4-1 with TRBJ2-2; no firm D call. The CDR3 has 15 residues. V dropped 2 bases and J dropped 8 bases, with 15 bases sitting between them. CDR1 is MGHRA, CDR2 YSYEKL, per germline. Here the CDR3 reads CASSQPLRGWGELFF. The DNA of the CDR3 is TGCGCCAGCAGCCAACCGCTTAGAGGCTGGGGGGAGCTGTTTTTT.

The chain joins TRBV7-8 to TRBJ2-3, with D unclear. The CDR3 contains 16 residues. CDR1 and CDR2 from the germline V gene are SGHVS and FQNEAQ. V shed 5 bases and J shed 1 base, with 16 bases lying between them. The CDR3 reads CASSPLGFSGTDTQYF. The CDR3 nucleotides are TGTGCCAGCAGCCCCCTAGGGTTCAGCGGCACAGATACGCAGTATTTT.

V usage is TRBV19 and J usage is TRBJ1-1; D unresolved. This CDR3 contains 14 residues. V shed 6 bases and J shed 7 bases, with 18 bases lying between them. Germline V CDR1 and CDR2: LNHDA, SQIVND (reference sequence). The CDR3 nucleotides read TGTGCCAGTAGAACCTTGATAGGGAGATTTGAAGCTTTCTTT. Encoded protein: CASRTLIGRFEAFF.